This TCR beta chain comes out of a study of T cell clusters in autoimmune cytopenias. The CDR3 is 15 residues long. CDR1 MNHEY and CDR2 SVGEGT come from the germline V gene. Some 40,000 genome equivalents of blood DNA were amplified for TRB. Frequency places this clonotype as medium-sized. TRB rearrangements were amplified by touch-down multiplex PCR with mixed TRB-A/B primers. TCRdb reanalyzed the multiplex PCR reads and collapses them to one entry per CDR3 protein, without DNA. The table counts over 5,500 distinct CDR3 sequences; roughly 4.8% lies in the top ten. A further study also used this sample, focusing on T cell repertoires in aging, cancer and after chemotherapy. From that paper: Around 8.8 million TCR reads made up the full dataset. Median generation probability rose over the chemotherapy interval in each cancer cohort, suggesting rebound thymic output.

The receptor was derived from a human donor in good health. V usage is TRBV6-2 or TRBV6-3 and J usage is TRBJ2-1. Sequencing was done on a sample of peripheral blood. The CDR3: CASSYNNPTYNEQFF.